The 7 T cell receptor beta chains given below trace back to one sample, sequenced in a study of T cell changes during pregnancy in multiple sclerosis. Generated by immunoSEQ multiplex PCR, the TCRdb table keeps only in-frame clones and is missing some. The sample consists of around 28,000 clones, 75% to 95% of them appearing once. Specimen: CD8+ T cells from peripheral blood mononuclear cells, collected in the second trimester of pregnancy. The origin of the receptors is a female donor with multiple sclerosis, enrolled in a pregnancy study.

The rearrangement uses TRBV6-1 and TRBJ2-3; maybe TRBD2 (6 bases). The ends were cut back, 1 base at V and 6 bases at J, with 14 bases in the middle. The CDR3 runs to 15 residues. Germline V gives CDR1 MNHNS, CDR2 SASEGT. CDR3 sequence reads: CASSEVKRAGDTQYF. CDR3 DNA: TGTGCCAGCAGTGAAGTAAAAAGGGCGGGGGATACGCAGTATTTT.

This clone was counted once. J is TRBJ2-3 and V is TRBV7-2, with D hard to call. CDR3 length: 16 amino acids. The germline V and J ends were trimmed by 5 bases and 4 bases, with 19 bases remaining between them. Looked up from germline, CDR1 is SGHTA and CDR2 is FQGNSA. The DNA of the CDR3 is TGTGCCAGCAGCCGAATCGTTGTGTTTAGTGCAGATACGCAGTATTTT. The encoded protein is CASSRIVVFSADTQYF.

The chain combines TRBV19 with TRBJ2-1, with TRBD2 identical over 11 bases. Unmatched junction bases numbered 6, after V lost 5 bases and J lost 6 bases. CDR1 and CDR2 from the germline V gene are LNHDA and SQIVND (reference sequence). This CDR3 contains 15 residues. The CDR3 nucleotides read TGTGCCAGTAGTTCGACTAGCGGGACCCTCAATGAGCAGTTCTTC. It translates to CASSSTSGTLNEQFF.

V gene TRBV27 combines with J gene TRBJ1-1; the D gene is possibly TRBD1 (6 bases). CDR3 size: 12 residues. The V end lost 6 bases, the J end lost 9 bases, and 14 bases lay between the germline ends. Germline V gene sequence: CDR1 MNHEY, CDR2 SMNVEV (reference sequence). The CDR3 protein is CASSIKGQQAFF. CDR3 coding DNA: TGTGCCAGCAGCATCAAAGGACAGCAAGCTTTCTTT.

The V call is TRBV5-1, the J call TRBJ1-1, with TRBD1 matching over 9 bases. CDR3 length: 15 amino acids. CDR1 SGHRS and CDR2 YFSETQ come from the germline V gene. Unmatched junction bases numbered 4, after V lost 4 bases and J lost 0 bases. CDR3 residues: CASSLTGGLNTEAFF. In nucleotides, the CDR3 is TGCGCCAGCAGCCTGACAGGGGGGCTGAACACTGAAGCTTTCTTT.

This sequence joins TRBV9 and TRBJ2-1; unclear D gene. In germline, CDR1 is SGDLS, CDR2 YYNGEE. V shed 0 bases and J shed 4 bases, with 5 bases lying between them. The CDR3 length is 13 residues. The CDR3 nucleotides are TGTGCCAGCAGCGTAGACTTATACAATGAGCAGTTCTTC. Its protein is CASSVDLYNEQFF. The variable domain in full, completed from reference TRBV9 and TRBJ2-1, reads DSGVTQTPKHLITATGQRVTLRCSPRSGDLSVYWYQQSLDQGLQFLIQYYNGEERAKGNILERFSAQQFPDLHSELNLSSLELGDSALYFCASSVDLYNEQFFGPGTRLTVL.

J is TRBJ2-1 and V is TRBV29-1; perhaps TRBD2 as D (6 bases). The CDR3 is made up of 14 amino acids. Per germline, CDR1 SQVTM and CDR2 ANQGSEA. Trimming removed 6 bases at V and 5 bases at J, with 17 bases between. The CDR3 is CSVELGSSDNEQFF. CDR3 sequence (DNA): TGCAGCGTCGAGCTAGGGTCTAGCGACAATGAGCAGTTCTTC.